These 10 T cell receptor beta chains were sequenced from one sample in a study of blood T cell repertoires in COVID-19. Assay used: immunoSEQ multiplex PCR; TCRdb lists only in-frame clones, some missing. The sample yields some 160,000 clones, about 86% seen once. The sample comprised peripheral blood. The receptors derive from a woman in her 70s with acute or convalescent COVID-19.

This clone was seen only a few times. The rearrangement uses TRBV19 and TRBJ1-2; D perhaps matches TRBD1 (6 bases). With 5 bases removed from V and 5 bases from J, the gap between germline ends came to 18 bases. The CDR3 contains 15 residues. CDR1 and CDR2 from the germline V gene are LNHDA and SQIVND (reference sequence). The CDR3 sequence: CASSVTGTRTYGYTF. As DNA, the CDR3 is TGTGCCAGTAGTGTCACCGGGACACGAACTTATGGCTACACCTTC.

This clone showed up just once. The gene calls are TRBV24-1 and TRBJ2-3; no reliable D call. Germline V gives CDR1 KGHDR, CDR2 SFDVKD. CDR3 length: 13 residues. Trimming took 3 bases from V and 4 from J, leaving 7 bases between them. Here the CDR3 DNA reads TGTGCCACCAGTGATATCAGATCAGATACGCAGTATTTT. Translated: CATSDIRSDTQYF.

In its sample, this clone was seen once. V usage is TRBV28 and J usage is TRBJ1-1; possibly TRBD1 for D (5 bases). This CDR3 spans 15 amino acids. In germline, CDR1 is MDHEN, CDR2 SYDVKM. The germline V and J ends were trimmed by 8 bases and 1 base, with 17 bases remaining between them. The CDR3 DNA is TGTGCCAGCTTGACAGTGGAGAGCTCGAACACTGAAGCTTTCTTT. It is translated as CASLTVESSNTEAFF.

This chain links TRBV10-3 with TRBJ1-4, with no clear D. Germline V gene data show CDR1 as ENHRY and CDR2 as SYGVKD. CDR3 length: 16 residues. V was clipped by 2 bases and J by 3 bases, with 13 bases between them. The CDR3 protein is CAISEAPPWSNEKLFF. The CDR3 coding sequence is TGTGCCATCAGTGAGGCGCCCCCCTGGTCTAATGAAAAACTGTTTTTT.

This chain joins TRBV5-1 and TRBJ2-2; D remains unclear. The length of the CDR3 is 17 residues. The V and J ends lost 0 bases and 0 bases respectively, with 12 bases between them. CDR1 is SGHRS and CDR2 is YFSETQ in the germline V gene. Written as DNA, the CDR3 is TGCGCCAGCAGCTTGGGAGCGTTCGGAACGAACACCGGGGAGCTGTTTTTT. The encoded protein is CASSLGAFGTNTGELFF. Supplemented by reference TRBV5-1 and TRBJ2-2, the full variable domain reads KAGVTQTPRYLIKTRGQQVTLSCSPISGHRSVSWYQQTPGQGLQFLFEYFSETQRNKGNFPGRFSGRQFSNSRSEMNVSTLELGDSALYLCASSLGAFGTNTGELFFGEGSRLTVL.

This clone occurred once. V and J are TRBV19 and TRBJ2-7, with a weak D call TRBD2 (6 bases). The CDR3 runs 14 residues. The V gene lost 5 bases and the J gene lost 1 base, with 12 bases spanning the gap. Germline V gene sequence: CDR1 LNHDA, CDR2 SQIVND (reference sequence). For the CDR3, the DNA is TGTGCCAGTAGTGGAGGGACGTCTTCCTACGAGCAGTACTTC. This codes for CASSGGTSSYEQYF.

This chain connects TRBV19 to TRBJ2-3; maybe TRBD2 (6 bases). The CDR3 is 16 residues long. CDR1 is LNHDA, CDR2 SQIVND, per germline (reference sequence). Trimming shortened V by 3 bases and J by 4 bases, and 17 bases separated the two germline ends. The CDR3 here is CASSMFSGDLSDTQYF. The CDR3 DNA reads TGTGCCAGTAGTATGTTTAGCGGCGATCTCTCAGATACGCAGTATTTT.

Here the CDR3 DNA reads TGCAGTGCCCCCGGGACTAGAGCTTTCTTT. Translated, it gives CSAPGTRAFF. The rearrangement joins TRBV20-1 to TRBJ1-1; TRBD1 might be the D (5 bases). Looked up from germline, CDR1 is DFQATT and CDR2 is SNEGSKA (reference sequence). The CDR3 consists of 10 residues. V was shortened by 6 bases and J by 10 bases, with 12 bases between the two germline ends.

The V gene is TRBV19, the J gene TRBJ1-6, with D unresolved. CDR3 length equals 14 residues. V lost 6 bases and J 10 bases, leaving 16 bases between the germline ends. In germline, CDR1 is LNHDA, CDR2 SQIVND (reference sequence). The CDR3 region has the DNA TGTGCCAGTAGACCGCGGGCGGCGGGGTCACCCCTCCACTTT. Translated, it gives CASRPRAAGSPLHF.

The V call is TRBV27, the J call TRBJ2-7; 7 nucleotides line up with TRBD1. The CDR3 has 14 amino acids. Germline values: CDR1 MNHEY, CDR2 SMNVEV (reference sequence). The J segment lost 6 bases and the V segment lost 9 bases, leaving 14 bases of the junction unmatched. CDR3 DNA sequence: TGTGCCAGTAGAGGACAGGCCCGAAACCTCGAGCAGTACTTC. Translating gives CASRGQARNLEQYF.